These 15 T cell receptor beta chains came from one sample sequenced in a study of cytomegalovirus exposure and HLA in healthy donors. The primer mix had 60 Vbeta and 13 Jbeta primers. The protocol was immunoSEQ multiplex PCR, while the TCRdb copy is restricted to in-frame clones and leaves out a portion. The profile shows roughly 100,000 clones, approximately 79% of them singletons. Specimen: PBMCs. These receptors were obtained from a man aged 55 to 70 in good health and CMV-seropositive.

The chain links TRBV15 to TRBJ2-5; D call uncertain. The CDR3 has 17 residues. Germline assignment: CDR1 LNHNV and CDR2 YYDKDF (reference sequence). The ends were cut back, 0 bases at V and 1 base at J, with 15 bases in the middle. The CDR3 sequence is CATSRDRSTPRQETQYF. Here the CDR3 DNA reads TGTGCCACCAGCAGAGATCGGAGCACACCCCGCCAAGAGACCCAGTACTTC. Complete variable domain (other parts from reference TRBV15 and TRBJ2-5): DAMVIQNPRYQVTQFGKPVTLSCSQTLNHNVMYWYQQKSSQAPKLLFHYYDKDFNNEADTPDNFQSRRPNTSFCFLDIRSPGLGDTAMYLCATSRDRSTPRQETQYFGPGTRLLVL.

The chain employs TRBV10-1 and TRBJ1-1; D call uncertain. Trimming took 2 bases from V and 1 from J, leaving 5 bases between them. The CDR3 is made up of 13 amino acids. Germline CDR1 reads WNHNN; CDR2 reads SYGVQD (reference sequence). DNA of the CDR3: TGCGCCAGCAGTGAGCGGGGGAACACTGAAGCTTTCTTT. Protein product: CASSERGNTEAFF.

V gene TRBV27 combines with J gene TRBJ1-4; no firm D call. V gave up 5 bases and J gave up 0 bases, with 7 bases separating them. The germline CDR1 and CDR2 sequences are MNHEY and SMNVEV (reference sequence). The CDR3 is 14 amino acids. The CDR3 sequence is CASSLQATNEKLFF. For the CDR3, the DNA is TGTGCCAGCAGTCTCCAGGCAACTAATGAAAAACTGTTTTTT.

The chain carries TRBV20-1 and TRBJ2-7; no firm D call. The CDR3 loop spans 11 amino acids. V dropped 0 bases and J dropped 9 bases, with 9 bases sitting between them. CDR1 is DFQATT and CDR2 is SNEGSKA in the germline V gene (reference sequence). The CDR3 loop reads CSARDRGTQYF. The CDR3 DNA sequence: TGCAGTGCTAGAGATAGAGGTACGCAGTACTTC.

This sequence joins TRBV7-9 and TRBJ2-6; D is undetermined. The V gene lost 3 bases and the J gene lost 0 bases, with 9 bases spanning the gap. The CDR3 runs to 16 residues. Per the germline V gene, CDR1 is SEHNR and CDR2 is FQNEAQ (reference sequence). The CDR3 is CASSLASPSGANVLTF. CDR3 in DNA: TGTGCCAGCAGCTTGGCATCTCCCTCTGGGGCCAACGTCCTGACTTTC.

The chain couples TRBV7-2 to TRBJ2-1; 7 bases match TRBD1. The CDR3 is made up of 15 amino acids. V lost 5 bases to trimming and J lost 1 base; unmatched junction nucleotides: 5. Germline V gene lookup returns CDR1 SGHTA and CDR2 FQGNSA. Here the CDR3 DNA reads TGTGCCAGCAGCCTCCAGGGGGTTTCCTACAATGAGCAGTTCTTC. This encodes CASSLQGVSYNEQFF.

The chain couples TRBV7-2 to TRBJ2-1; D not resolved. CDR1 and CDR2 (germline): SGHTA, FQGNSA. The CDR3 covers 12 residues. Trimming removed 2 bases at V and 7 bases at J, with 6 bases between. The CDR3 region is CASSLYGNEQFF. The CDR3 DNA follows: TGTGCCAGCAGCTTATACGGGAATGAGCAGTTCTTC.

The chain carries TRBV11-2 and TRBJ2-1; tentative D call: TRBD2 (6 bases). In germline, CDR1 is SGHAT, CDR2 FQNNGV. The CDR3 totals 12 residues. The V end lost 3 bases, the J end lost 9 bases, and 9 bases lay between the germline ends. CDR3 in DNA: TGTGCCAGCAGCTTCGCGGGACCTGAGCAGTTCTTC. This translates into CASSFAGPEQFF. The entire variable domain, with the rest obtained from reference TRBV11-2 and TRBJ2-1, is as follows: EAGVAQSPRYKIIEKRQSVAFWCNPISGHATLYWYQQILGQGPKLLIQFQNNGVVDDSQLPKDRFSAERLKGVDSTLKIQPAKLEDSAVYLCASSFAGPEQFFGPGTRLTVL.

This chain links TRBV6-5 with TRBJ2-7, with 9 bases matching TRBD2. V trimming: 2 bases; J trimming: 3 bases; junction bases outside the gene matches: 2. This CDR3 region has 14 residues. In germline, CDR1 is MNHEY, CDR2 SVGAGI. The CDR3 here is CASSYAGGIYEQYF. CDR3 nucleotides: TGTGCCAGCAGTTACGCGGGGGGGATCTACGAGCAGTACTTC.

The chain carries TRBV6-5 and TRBJ1-2, with D perhaps TRBD1 (5 bases). Germline-derived CDR1 and CDR2 are MNHEY and SVGAGI. Trimming cost V 6 bases and J 3 bases, with 17 bases left between them. This CDR3 comprises 15 residues. The CDR3 DNA is TGTGCCAGCAGGGGGGGGTTCCGGCAGGACTATGGCTACACCTTC. As protein: CASRGGFRQDYGYTF.

The chain employs TRBV18 and TRBJ2-7, with TRBD1 identical over 8 bases. J was trimmed by 7 bases and V by 0 bases; bases with no gene match: 2. The CDR3 is 13 residues long. The V gene's germline CDR1 is KGHSH and CDR2 LQKENI. The CDR3 DNA sequence: TGTGCCAGCTCACCACCGACAGGGGATGAGCAGTACTTC. It translates to CASSPPTGDEQYF. Looking up the rest from reference TRBV18 and TRBJ2-7 gives the full variable domain: NAGVMQNPRHLVRRRGQEARLRCSPMKGHSHVYWYRQLPEEGLKFMVYLQKENIIDESGMPKERFSAEFPKEGPSILRIQQVVRGDSAAYFCASSPPTGDEQYFGPGTRLTVT.

This clone is a singleton in its sample. This chain joins TRBV9 and TRBJ1-1; 8 bases fit TRBD1. J lost 1 base, V lost 3 bases, and 5 bases had no gene match. This CDR3 is 15 amino acids long. Germline CDR1 is SGDLS and CDR2 is YYNGEE. The CDR3 loop reads CASSAGTGSNTEAFF. CDR3 nucleotide sequence: TGTGCCAGCAGCGCAGGGACAGGCTCGAACACTGAAGCTTTCTTT. Complete variable domain (other parts from reference TRBV9 and TRBJ1-1): DSGVTQTPKHLITATGQRVTLRCSPRSGDLSVYWYQQSLDQGLQFLIQYYNGEERAKGNILERFSAQQFPDLHSELNLSSLELGDSALYFCASSAGTGSNTEAFFGQGTRLTVV.

The CDR3 protein is CASSSDSEKLFF. The CDR3 DNA reads TGTGCCAGCAGCTCCGACAGCGAAAAACTGTTTTTT. The rearrangement joins TRBV11-2 to TRBJ1-4; perhaps TRBD1 as D (5 bases). V lost 4 bases and J 8 bases, leaving 8 bases between the germline ends. The CDR3 is 12 residues long. Germline values: CDR1 SGHAT, CDR2 FQNNGV.

This clone was observed a handful of times. The V gene is TRBV6-6, the J gene TRBJ2-1; 13 bases are shared with TRBD2. Germline V lookup: CDR1 MNHNY, CDR2 SVGAGI (reference sequence). Trimming removed 5 bases from V and 6 bases from J; junction bases left unmatched: 4. The CDR3 spans 15 residues. The CDR3: CASSGGLAGLNEQFF. CDR3 in DNA: TGTGCCAGCAGTGGGGGACTAGCGGGGCTCAATGAGCAGTTCTTC.

The chain links TRBV5-1 to TRBJ2-1; 11 bases are shared with TRBD1. Unmatched junction bases numbered 6, after V lost 0 bases and J lost 7 bases. The CDR3 is 16 residues long. Germline V gene lookup returns CDR1 SGHRS and CDR2 YFSETQ. The CDR3 loop is CASSLEGQGDGNEQFF. The DNA for the CDR3 is TGCGCCAGCAGCTTGGAGGGACAGGGGGATGGAAATGAGCAGTTCTTC.